This paragraph covers one T cell receptor (beta chain) sequence. Antigen: not known. The sample is drawn from a study of beta chain features in type 1 diabetes. Study-wide results and caveats: In all four CD4+ subsets, TCRB CDR3 length was significantly, moderately reduced in type 1 diabetes.

Germline V gene lookup returns CDR1 MNHEY and CDR2 SVGAGI. V was trimmed by 5 bases and J by 7 bases, leaving 14 bases between them. There are 13 residues in the CDR3. Isolated RNA was reverse transcribed in full, so expressed TCRB transcripts were sequenced. Data came from immunoSEQ multiplex PCR; TCRdb stores just in-frame clones and leaves some out. The sample holds roughly 300,000 clones; approximately 9.9% are singletons and the top ten take approximately 1%. The V call is TRBV6-5, the J call TRBJ1-2; a weak D match, TRBD1 (5 bases). Sequencing used central memory CD4+ T cells from blood. The TCR sequence derives from a man younger than 45 with type 1 diabetes. The CDR3 nucleotides are TGTGCCAGCAGTAACCCAGGGAAGGGTGGCTACACCTTC. This codes for CASSNPGKGGYTF.